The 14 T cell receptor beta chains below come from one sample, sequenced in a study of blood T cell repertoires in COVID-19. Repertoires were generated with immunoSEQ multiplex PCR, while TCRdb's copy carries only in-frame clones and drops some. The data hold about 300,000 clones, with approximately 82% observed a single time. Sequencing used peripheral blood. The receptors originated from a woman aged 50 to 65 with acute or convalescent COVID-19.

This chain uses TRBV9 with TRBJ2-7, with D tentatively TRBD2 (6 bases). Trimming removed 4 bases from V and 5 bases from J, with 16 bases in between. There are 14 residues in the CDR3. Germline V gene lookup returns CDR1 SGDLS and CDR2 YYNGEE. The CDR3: CASSPSSGSDEQYF. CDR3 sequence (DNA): TGTGCCAGCAGCCCCAGCTCCGGGAGCGACGAGCAGTACTTC.

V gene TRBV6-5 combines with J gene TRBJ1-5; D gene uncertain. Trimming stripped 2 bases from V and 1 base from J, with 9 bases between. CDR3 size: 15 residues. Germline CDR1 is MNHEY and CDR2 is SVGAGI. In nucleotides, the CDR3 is TGTGCCAGCAGTTACAAATTTGGCAGCAATCAGCCCCAGCATTTT. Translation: CASSYKFGSNQPQHF.

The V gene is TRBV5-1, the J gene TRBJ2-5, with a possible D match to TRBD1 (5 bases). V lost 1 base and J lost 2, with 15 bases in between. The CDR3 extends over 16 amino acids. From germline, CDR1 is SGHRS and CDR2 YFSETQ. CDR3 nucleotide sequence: TGCGCCAGCAGCTTGATCCCAGGGCCGATTCAAGAGACCCAGTACTTC. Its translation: CASSLIPGPIQETQYF.

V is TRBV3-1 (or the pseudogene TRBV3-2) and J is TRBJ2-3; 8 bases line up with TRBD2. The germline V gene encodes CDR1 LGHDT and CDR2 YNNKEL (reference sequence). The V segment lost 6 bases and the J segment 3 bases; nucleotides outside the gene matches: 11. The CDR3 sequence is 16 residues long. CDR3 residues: CASSRLGRGATDTQYF. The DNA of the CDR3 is TGTGCCAGCAGTCGATTAGGGCGGGGGGCGACAGATACGCAGTATTTT.

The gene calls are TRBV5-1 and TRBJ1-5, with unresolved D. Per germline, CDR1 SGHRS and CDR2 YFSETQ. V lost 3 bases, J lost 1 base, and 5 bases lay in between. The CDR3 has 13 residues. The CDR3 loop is CASSSGSNQPQHF. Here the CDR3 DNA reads TGCGCCAGCAGCTCAGGAAGCAATCAGCCCCAGCATTTT.

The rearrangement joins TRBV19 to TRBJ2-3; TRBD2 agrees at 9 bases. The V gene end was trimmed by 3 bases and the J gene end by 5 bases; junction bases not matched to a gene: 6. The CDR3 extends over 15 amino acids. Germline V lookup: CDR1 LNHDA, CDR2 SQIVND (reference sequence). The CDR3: CASSMVSGSVDTQYF. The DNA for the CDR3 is TGTGCCAGTAGTATGGTTAGCGGGAGTGTAGATACGCAGTATTTT.

This CDR3 is CASSLGAETQYF. Here the CDR3 DNA reads TGTGCCAGCAGTTTAGGGGCAGAGACCCAGTACTTC. This chain joins TRBV12-3 or TRBV12-4 and TRBJ2-5; D uncertain. The CDR3 is 12 residues long. V gave up 1 base and J gave up 4 bases, with 4 bases separating them.

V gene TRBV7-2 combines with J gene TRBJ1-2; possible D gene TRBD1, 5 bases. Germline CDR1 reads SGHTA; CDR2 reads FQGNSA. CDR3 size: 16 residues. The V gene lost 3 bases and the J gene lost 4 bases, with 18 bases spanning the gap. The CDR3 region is CASSFGPEGASYGYTF. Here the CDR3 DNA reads TGTGCCAGCAGCTTTGGGCCAGAAGGGGCTAGCTATGGCTACACCTTC. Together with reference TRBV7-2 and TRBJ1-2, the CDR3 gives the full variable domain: GAGVSQSPSNKVTEKGKDVELRCDPISGHTALYWYRQSLGQGLEFLIYFQGNSAPDKSGLPSDRFSAERTGGSVSTLTIQRTQQEDSAVYLCASSFGPEGASYGYTFGSGTRLTVV.

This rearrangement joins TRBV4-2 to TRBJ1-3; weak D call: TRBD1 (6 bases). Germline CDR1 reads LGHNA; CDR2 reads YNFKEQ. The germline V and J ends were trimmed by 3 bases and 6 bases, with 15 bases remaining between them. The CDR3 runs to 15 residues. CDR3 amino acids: CASSQKGGLENTIYF. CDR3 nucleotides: TGTGCCAGCAGCCAGAAAGGGGGTCTGGAAAACACCATATATTTT.

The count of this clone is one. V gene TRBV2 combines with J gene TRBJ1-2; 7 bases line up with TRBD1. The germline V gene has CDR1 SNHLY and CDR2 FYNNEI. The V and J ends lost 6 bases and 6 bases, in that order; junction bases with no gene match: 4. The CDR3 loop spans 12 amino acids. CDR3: CASSGDSDGYTF. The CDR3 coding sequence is TGTGCCAGCAGCGGGGACAGCGATGGCTACACCTTC.

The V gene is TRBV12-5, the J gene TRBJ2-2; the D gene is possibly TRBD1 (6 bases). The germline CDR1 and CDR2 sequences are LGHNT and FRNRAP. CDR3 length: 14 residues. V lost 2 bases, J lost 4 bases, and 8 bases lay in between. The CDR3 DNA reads TGTGCTAGTGGTTTGAAAGGGGGCACCGGGGAGCTGTTTTTT. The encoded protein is CASGLKGGTGELFF.

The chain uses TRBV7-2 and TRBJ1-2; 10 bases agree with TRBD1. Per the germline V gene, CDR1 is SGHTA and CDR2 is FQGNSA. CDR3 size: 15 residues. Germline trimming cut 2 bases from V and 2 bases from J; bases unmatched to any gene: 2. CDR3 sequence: CASSLTGQGNYGYTF. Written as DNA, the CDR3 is TGTGCCAGCAGCTTAACGGGACAGGGGAACTATGGCTACACCTTC.

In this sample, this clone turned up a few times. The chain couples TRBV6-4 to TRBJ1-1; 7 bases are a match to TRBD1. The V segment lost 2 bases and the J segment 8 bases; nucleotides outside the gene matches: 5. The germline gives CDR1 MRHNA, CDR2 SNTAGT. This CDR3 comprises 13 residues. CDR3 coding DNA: TGTGCCAGCAGTGACATGAGGGGGCAGGAAGCTTTCTTT. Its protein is CASSDMRGQEAFF.

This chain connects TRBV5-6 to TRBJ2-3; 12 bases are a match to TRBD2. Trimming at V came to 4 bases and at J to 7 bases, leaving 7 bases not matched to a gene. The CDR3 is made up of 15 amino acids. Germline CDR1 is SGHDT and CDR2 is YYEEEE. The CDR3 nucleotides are TGTGCCAGCAGCCTGTCGACTAGCGGGGGCTATACGCAGTATTTT. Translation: CASSLSTSGGYTQYF.